The 12 T cell receptor beta chains in this list originate from one sample, sequenced in a study of blood T cell repertoires in COVID-19. Libraries were prepared by immunoSEQ multiplex PCR; TCRdb keeps only in-frame clonotypes and omits some of them. Altogether some 45,000 clones are present, roughly nine tenths being singletons, with the ten largest covering about a tenth. Sample: peripheral blood. The receptor source for this set is a human donor in a cohort sampled during active COVID-19.

The chain carries TRBV5-1 and TRBJ2-7, with 7 bases lining up with TRBD1. The CDR3 consists of 19 residues. Trimming took 4 bases from V and 2 from J; bases not matched to a gene: 21. Germline V gene data show CDR1 as SGHRS and CDR2 as YFSETQ. The CDR3 is CASSPSTGRVSRSPYEQYF. The DNA for the CDR3 is TGCGCCAGCAGCCCTTCGACAGGGCGAGTCAGTAGATCTCCCTACGAGCAGTACTTC.

The chain links TRBV19 to TRBJ1-4; D gene uncertain. Between the trimmed V and J ends, which lost 5 bases and 8 bases, there was a span of 12 bases. This CDR3 is built from 13 residues. Germline CDR1 is LNHDA and CDR2 is SQIVND (reference sequence). The CDR3 sequence: CASSRQVDEKLFF. DNA for the CDR3: TGTGCCAGTAGTCGGCAGGTAGACGAAAAACTGTTTTTT.

The chain links TRBV3-1 (or the pseudogene TRBV3-2) to TRBJ1-1, with 10 bases fitting TRBD1. The CDR3 spans 15 residues. V lost 5 bases and J lost 6; bases outside the gene matches: 9. Germline V gene sequence: CDR1 LGHDT, CDR2 YNNKEL (reference sequence). The CDR3 DNA reads TGTGCCAGCAGCGGGACGGACAGGGGGACCGCTGAAGCTTTCTTT. It codes for CASSGTDRGTAEAFF.

This clone appeared a single time. In DNA form, the CDR3 reads TGTGCCAGCGGGTGGGCCGGGAAACAGACCCAGTACTTC. This sequence encodes CASGWAGKQTQYF. This chain links TRBV6-5 with TRBJ2-5, with D possibly being TRBD2 (5 bases). The length of the CDR3 is 13 residues. The germline V and J ends were trimmed by 8 bases and 6 bases, with 16 bases remaining between them. CDR1 is MNHEY, CDR2 SVGAGI, per germline.

This clone appeared once. V gene TRBV6-5 combines with J gene TRBJ1-6; D is possibly TRBD1 (5 bases). CDR1 is MNHEY, CDR2 SVGAGI, per germline. The CDR3 loop spans 15 amino acids. V dropped 7 bases and J dropped 7 bases, with 17 bases sitting between them. DNA for the CDR3: TGTGCCAGCACTCGCAGTGGGGGGGGAAATTCACCCCTCCACTTT. It encodes CASTRSGGGNSPLHF.

The chain joins TRBV6-4 to TRBJ2-3; 12 bases map to TRBD2. Germline V CDR1 and CDR2: MRHNA, SNTAGT. The CDR3 consists of 15 residues. V was pared by 5 bases and J by 5 bases, with 5 bases of the junction left unmatched. Here the CDR3 reads CASSRLAGAGDTQYF. The CDR3 coding sequence is TGTGCCAGCAGTCGACTAGCGGGGGCCGGAGATACGCAGTATTTT.

J is TRBJ2-3 and V is TRBV9; D uncertain. Germline CDR1 is SGDLS and CDR2 is YYNGEE. The CDR3 totals 16 residues. V was shortened by 0 bases and J by 3 bases, with 14 bases between the two germline ends. CDR3 amino acids: CASSVDGAIGTDTQYF. CDR3 DNA: TGTGCCAGCAGCGTAGATGGAGCCATAGGAACAGATACGCAGTATTTT.

The chain couples TRBV12-3 or TRBV12-4 to TRBJ1-2; D is ambiguous. The CDR3 runs to 12 residues. V was shortened by 5 bases and J by 4 bases, with 8 bases between the two germline ends. Here the CDR3 reads CASSDLGYGYTF. The CDR3, as DNA: TGTGCCAGCAGTGACTTGGGCTATGGCTACACCTTC.

The rearrangement uses TRBV7-9 and TRBJ2-2; 7 positions agree with TRBD1. From germline, CDR1 is SEHNR and CDR2 FQNEAQ (reference sequence). The ends lost 5 bases at V and 8 bases at J; junction bases unmatched: 8. The CDR3 loop spans 14 amino acids. The CDR3 DNA reads TGTGCCAGCAGCCTCGGGACAGTCCTGGGGGAGCTGTTTTTT. Its protein is CASSLGTVLGELFF.

This clone has a single count. The V call is TRBV19, the J call TRBJ2-3; 9 bases agree with TRBD2. V shed 3 bases and J 5 bases; nucleotides not matched to a gene: 6. The CDR3 has 15 amino acids. Germline V gene data show CDR1 as LNHDA and CDR2 as SQIVND (reference sequence). The CDR3 DNA reads as TGTGCCAGTAGTATCGGGCGGGGGGGCGGAGATACGCAGTATTTT. This translates into CASSIGRGGGDTQYF. Combining the CDR3 with reference TRBV19 and TRBJ2-3 gives the whole variable domain DGGITQSPKYLFRKEGQNVTLSCEQNLNHDAMYWYRQDPGQGLRLIYYSQIVNDFQKGDIAEGYSVSREKKESFPLTVTSAQKNPTAFYLCASSIGRGGGDTQYFGPGTRLTVL.

V is TRBV29-1 and J is TRBJ1-2; 7 nucleotides agree with TRBD1. V dropped 6 bases and J dropped 9; count of bases not matched to a gene: 4. Germline CDR1 reads SQVTM; CDR2 reads ANQGSEA. The CDR3 covers 10 residues. CDR3 coding DNA: TGCAGCGTGGAACAGGGGAGCTACACCTTC. Translation gives CSVEQGSYTF.

The chain employs TRBV13 and TRBJ2-1; 10 nucleotides align to TRBD2. Trimming at V came to 5 bases and at J to 6 bases, leaving 1 base not matched to a gene. This CDR3 has 13 residues. Germline lookup yields CDR1 PRHDT and CDR2 FYEKMQ (reference sequence). The CDR3, as DNA: TGTGCCAGCAGCCCTAGCGGGGGCAATGAGCAGTTCTTC. Translation: CASSPSGGNEQFF.